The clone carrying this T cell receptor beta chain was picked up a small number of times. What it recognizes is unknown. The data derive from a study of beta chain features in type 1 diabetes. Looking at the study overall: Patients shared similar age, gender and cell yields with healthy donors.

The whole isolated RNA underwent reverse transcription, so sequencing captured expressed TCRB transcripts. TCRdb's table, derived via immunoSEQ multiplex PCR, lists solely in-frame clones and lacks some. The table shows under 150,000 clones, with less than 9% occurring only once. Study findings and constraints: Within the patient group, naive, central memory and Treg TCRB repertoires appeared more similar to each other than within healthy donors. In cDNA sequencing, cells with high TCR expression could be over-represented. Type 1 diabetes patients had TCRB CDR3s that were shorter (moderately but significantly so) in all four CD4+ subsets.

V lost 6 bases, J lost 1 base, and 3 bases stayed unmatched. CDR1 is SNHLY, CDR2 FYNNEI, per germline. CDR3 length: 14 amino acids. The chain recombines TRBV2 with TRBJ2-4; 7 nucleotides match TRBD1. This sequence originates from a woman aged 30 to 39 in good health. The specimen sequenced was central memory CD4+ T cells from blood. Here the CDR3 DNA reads TGTGCCAGCAGAACAGGGGAGGCCAAAAACATTCAGTACTTC. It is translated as CASRTGEAKNIQYF.